These T cell receptor beta chains were read from a single sample in a study of shared clonotypes between healthy human individuals. Using immunoSEQ multiplex PCR, the repertoire was profiled, and TCRdb retains in-frame clones only, with some absent. The sample has roughly 2.1 million clones, roughly 91% seen once. The sequencing input was naive CD8+ T cells from PBMCs. These receptors originate from a young man in good health. Some clones in this sample may be carry-over from other donors' samples. CDR3s include the opening cysteine and the closing phenylalanine or tryptophan. The D gene is left open where the match is weak. Rows may omit the clone size; those that give it use once, few, many or a size class.

>TRBD1|NA|TRBV18|TRBJ2-1
CASSQYGTAISNEQFF
TGTGCCAGCTCACAATACGGGACAGCCATTAGCAATGAGCAGTTCTTC
>NA|NA|TRBV7-3|TRBJ2-1
CASSLRLFNEQFF
TGTGCCAGCAGCTTAAGACTATTCAATGAGCAGTTCTTC
>TRBD1|NA|TRBV7-6|TRBJ2-7
CASSPARGTGGPYEQYF
TGTGCCAGCAGCCCCGCCCGCGGGACAGGAGGCCCCTACGAGCAGTACTTC
>TRBD1|NA|TRBV5-4|TRBJ2-3
CASSSPGQGNKLLADTQYF
TGTGCCAGCAGCTCTCCGGGACAGGGCAATAAATTGCTCGCAGATACGCAGTATTTT
>NA|NA|TRBV28|TRBJ2-3
CASSQPSLDRPDTQYF
TGTGCCAGCAGCCAACCTTCTTTGGACAGACCAGATACGCAGTATTTT
>NA|NA|TRBV2|TRBJ2-7
CASRGFPNPSYEQYF
TGTGCCAGCAGGGGGTTTCCTAACCCATCCTACGAGCAGTACTTC
>TRBD2|NA|TRBV7-9|TRBJ2-2
CASSLGLAGELFF
TGTGCCAGCAGCTTAGGTCTAGCGGGAGAGCTGTTTTTT
>NA|NA|TRBV27|TRBJ2-5
CASTPSTQETQYF
TGTGCCAGCACCCCGAGCACTCAAGAGACCCAGTACTTC
>NA|NA|TRBV5-4|TRBJ1-2
CASSPNAVGGGYTF
TGTGCCAGCAGCCCTAACGCAGTCGGCGGCGGCTACACCTTC
>TRBD2|NA|TRBV9|TRBJ2-7
CASSGSGRGEQYF
TGTGCCAGCAGCGGTAGCGGGAGGGGCGAGCAGTACTTC
>TRBD2|NA|TRBV19|TRBJ2-2
CASIQRASGRGDVGELFF
TGTGCCAGTATCCAGCGGGCTAGCGGGAGGGGTGACGTCGGGGAGCTGTTTTTT
>NA|NA|TRBV5-8|TRBJ2-7
CASSWRTDQYEQYF
TGTGCCAGCAGCTGGCGGACAGATCAATACGAGCAGTACTTC
>TRBD1|NA|TRBV6-1|TRBJ2-7
CASRGTGAYEQYF
TGTGCCAGCAGGGGGACAGGGGCGTACGAGCAGTACTTC
>TRBD1|NA|TRBV4-2|TRBJ2-7
CASSQVAQGAYEQYF
TGTGCCAGCAGCCAAGTTGCACAGGGGGCGTACGAGCAGTACTTC
>NA|NA|TRBV29-1|TRBJ1-2
CSVEGTRSNYGYTF
TGCAGCGTTGAAGGAACGAGGTCTAACTATGGCTACACCTTC
>TRBD2|NA|TRBV9|TRBJ2-1
CASSVVAGGWDEQFF
TGTGCCAGCAGCGTAGTAGCGGGAGGTTGGGATGAGCAGTTCTTC
>NA|NA|TRBV29-1|TRBJ2-7
CSVIVSGALYEQYF
TGCAGCGTTATCGTTAGCGGAGCCCTCTACGAGCAGTACTTC
>NA|NA|TRBV5-1|TRBJ2-3
CASSLMGRSSTDTQYF
TGCGCCAGCAGCTTGATGGGGCGATCTAGCACAGATACGCAGTATTTT
>NA|NA|TRBV14|TRBJ2-6
CASSQDRLPPGANVLTF
TGTGCCAGCAGCCAAGACCGCCTTCCCCCTGGGGCCAACGTCCTGACTTTC
>TRBD2|NA|TRBV10-3|TRBJ2-1
CAIRTAGSSYNEQFF
TGTGCCATCAGGACAGCGGGAAGCTCCTACAATGAGCAGTTCTTC
>TRBD1|once|TRBV11-1|TRBJ1-1
CASSLTGANTEAFF
TGTGCCAGCAGCTTAACAGGGGCAAACACTGAAGCTTTCTTT
>TRBD2|NA|TRBV18|TRBJ2-7
CASSPLVTLAEYEQYF
TGTGCCAGCTCACCCTTAGTGACACTAGCGGAATACGAGCAGTACTTC
>NA|NA|TRBV15|TRBJ2-2
CATSRRAGVGNTGELFF
TGTGCCACCAGCAGAAGGGCGGGCGTCGGAAACACCGGGGAGCTGTTTTTT
>NA|NA|TRBV27|TRBJ2-1
CASSLSHGPNEQFF
TGTGCCAGCAGTTTAAGTCACGGCCCCAATGAGCAGTTCTTC
>NA|NA|TRBV19|TRBJ2-1
CASSLGNEQFF
TGTGCCAGTAGTTTGGGTAATGAGCAGTTCTTC
>NA|NA|TRBV27|TRBJ2-7
CASSLSRAYEQYF
TGTGCCAGCAGTTTGAGTAGGGCATACGAGCAGTACTTC
>NA|NA|TRBV10-2|TRBJ2-7
CASTDGYEQYF
TGCGCCAGCACGGACGGCTACGAGCAGTACTTC
>NA|NA|TRBV19|TRBJ1-5
CASSLLENHQPQHF
TGTGCCAGTAGCCTTCTAGAAAACCATCAGCCCCAGCATTTT
>NA|NA|TRBV4-1|TRBJ2-6
CASSEDPTVSGANVLTF
TGCGCCAGCAGCGAAGACCCCACCGTCTCTGGGGCCAACGTCCTGACTTTC
>NA|NA|TRBV4-1|TRBJ1-1
CASSNLGVREAFF
TGCGCCAGCAGCAATCTAGGAGTCAGGGAAGCTTTCTTT
>NA|once|TRBV7-9|TRBJ1-3
CASSTGGVLAGNTIYF
TGTGCCAGCAGCACGGGTGGGGTGTTGGCTGGAAACACCATATATTTT
>TRBD1|NA|TRBV5-1|TRBJ1-1
CASSPYRGTTEAFF
TGCGCCAGCAGCCCGTACAGGGGGACCACTGAAGCTTTCTTT
>NA|few|TRBV25-1|TRBJ1-1
CASTPRYVGDTEAFF
TGTGCCAGCACCCCCCGATACGTCGGGGACACTGAAGCTTTCTTT
>NA|NA|TRBV27|TRBJ2-7
CASSEGYEQYF
TGTGCCAGCTCTGAGGGCTACGAGCAGTACTTC
>NA|NA|TRBV7-2|TRBJ2-1
CASSFGARPLGEQFF
TGTGCCAGCAGCTTTGGGGCTAGGCCTTTGGGTGAGCAGTTCTTC
>TRBD1|NA|TRBV29-1|TRBJ2-7
CSVEGQGTYEQYF
TGCAGCGTTGAGGGACAGGGGACCTACGAGCAGTACTTC
>NA|NA|TRBV2|TRBJ2-1
CASSDGFKYNEQFF
TGTGCCAGCAGTGATGGTTTCAAGTACAATGAGCAGTTCTTC
>NA|once|TRBV19|TRBJ1-2
CASRDGPSYGYTF
TGTGCCAGTAGGGATGGGCCCTCCTATGGCTACACCTTC
>TRBD2|NA|TRBV7-9|TRBJ2-7
CASSGIGDSLAGGGHEQYF
TGTGCCAGCAGCGGAATAGGGGACAGCTTAGCGGGAGGGGGCCACGAGCAGTACTTC
>NA|NA|TRBV28|TRBJ1-5
CASVGRGDRRNQPQHF
TGTGCCAGCGTCGGGAGGGGGGATCGGCGCAATCAGCCCCAGCATTTT
>TRBD2|NA|TRBV10-1|TRBJ2-2
CASSLTSGSFVTGELFF
TGCGCCAGCAGTCTAACTAGCGGGAGTTTTGTCACCGGGGAGCTGTTTTTT
>NA|once|TRBV2|TRBJ1-2
CASNYDEGYTF
TGTGCCAGCAACTACGATGAGGGCTACACCTTC
>NA|NA|TRBV5-4|TRBJ2-3
CASKQSTDTQYF
TGTGCCAGCAAGCAGAGCACAGATACGCAGTATTTT
>NA|NA|TRBV29-1|TRBJ2-7
CSVAGYGVIGEQYF
TGCAGCGTTGCTGGGTACGGCGTCATCGGCGAGCAGTACTTC
>TRBD1|NA|TRBV7-9|TRBJ2-7
CASSSQGDYEQYF
TGTGCCAGCAGCTCCCAGGGGGATTACGAGCAGTACTTC
>NA|NA|TRBV4-2|TRBJ2-7
CASSPRDTNTLEQYF
TGTGCCAGCAGCCCGCGGGACACCAACACCCTTGAGCAGTACTTC
>NA|NA|TRBV28|TRBJ2-7
CASSPGYYEQYF
TGTGCCAGCAGCCCGGGGTACTACGAGCAGTACTTC
>TRBD2|NA|TRBV9|TRBJ2-3
CASSVGTSDRTDTQYF
TGTGCCAGCAGCGTAGGGACTAGCGATCGCACAGATACGCAGTATTTT
>TRBD1|NA|TRBV6-1|TRBJ2-5
CASSAGTVYQETRYF
TGTGCCAGCAGTGCCGGGACAGTTTATCAAGAGACCCGGTACTTC
>NA|NA|TRBV9|TRBJ2-7
CASSVASGITYEQYF
TGTGCCAGCAGCGTAGCTTCCGGGATTACCTACGAGCAGTACTTC
>NA|NA|TRBV5-5|TRBJ2-7
CASSLSAASYEQYF
TGTGCCAGCAGCTTGAGTGCAGCTTCCTACGAGCAGTACTTC
>TRBD2|NA|TRBV9|TRBJ2-5
CASSGRDYHETQYF
TGTGCCAGCAGCGGCCGGGACTATCACGAGACCCAGTACTTC
>NA|NA|TRBV29-1|TRBJ2-2
CSVERIQGQVPNTGELFF
TGCAGCGTTGAAAGGATCCAGGGCCAAGTACCGAACACCGGGGAGCTGTTTTTT
>TRBD1|few|TRBV29-1|TRBJ1-2
CSADRGTYGYTF
TGCAGCGCCGACAGGGGGACCTATGGCTACACCTTC
>TRBD1|NA|TRBV4-1|TRBJ2-7
CASSQGQGAYEQYF
TGCGCCAGCAGCCAGGGACAGGGGGCCTACGAGCAGTACTTC